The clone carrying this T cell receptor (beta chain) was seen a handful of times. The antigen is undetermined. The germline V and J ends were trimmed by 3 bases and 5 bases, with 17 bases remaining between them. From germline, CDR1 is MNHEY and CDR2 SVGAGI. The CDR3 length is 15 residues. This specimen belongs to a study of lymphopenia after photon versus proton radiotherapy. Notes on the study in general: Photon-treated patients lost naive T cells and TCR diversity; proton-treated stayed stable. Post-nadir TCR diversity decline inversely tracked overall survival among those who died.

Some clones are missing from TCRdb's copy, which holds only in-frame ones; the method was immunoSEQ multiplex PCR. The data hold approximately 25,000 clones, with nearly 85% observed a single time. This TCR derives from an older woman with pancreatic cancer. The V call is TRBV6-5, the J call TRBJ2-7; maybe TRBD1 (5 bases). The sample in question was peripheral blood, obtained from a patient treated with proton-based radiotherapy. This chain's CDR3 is CASSYQGRWADEQYF. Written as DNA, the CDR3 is TGTGCCAGCAGTTATCAGGGCCGTTGGGCGGACGAGCAGTACTTC.